This T cell receptor (beta chain) came from a study of graft-versus-host responses after intestinal transplantation. Libraries were prepared by immunoSEQ multiplex PCR; TCRdb keeps only in-frame clonotypes and omits some of them. The sample comprises over 40,000 clones, about 93% of which are singletons, and over 4.5% rests with the top ten. The length of the CDR3 is 15 residues. With V trimmed by 6 bases and J by 7 bases, 8 bases remained unmatched. The V gene's germline CDR1 is SGHAT and CDR2 FQNNGV. The chain joins TRBV11-2 to TRBJ1-4; 10 positions match TRBD1. The source of this sequence is a human patient who received an intestinal transplant, so some T cells may come from the graft donor. The source was PBMCs, collected about 120 weeks after a first intestinal transplant, on the day of a second. Here the CDR3 DNA reads TGTGCCAGCAGAACCGACAGGGGGCGGGGTGAAAAACTGTTTTTT. Its translation: CASRTDRGRGEKLFF.